The present T cell receptor beta chain was sequenced within a study of identifying expanded T cells in peripheral blood. Repertoires were generated with immunoSEQ multiplex PCR, while TCRdb's copy carries only in-frame clones and drops some. Of over 85,000 clones in the sample, 88% were seen once. V was pared by 3 bases and J by 2 bases, with 6 bases of the junction left unmatched. The V gene's germline CDR1 is MNHEY and CDR2 SMNVEV (reference sequence). This CDR3 comprises 17 residues. The table lists this clone with a count of one. Its antigen remains unknown. The study's findings and limits: Across healthy donors, higher total template counts meant significantly greater approximately two-week count variance. Over approximately two and four weeks, about 15 and 19 clones changed, versus roughly 1.1 between replicates.

Healthy donors had no documented immune events, such as infections, while sampled. The chain carries TRBV27 and TRBJ2-2, with 10 positions matching TRBD2. The material sequenced was blood. The sequence came from a person between 18 and 70 years old in good health. This CDR3 is CASSLEGLAVNTGELFF. The CDR3 bases are TGTGCCAGCAGTTTGGAAGGACTAGCGGTAAACACCGGGGAGCTGTTTTTT.